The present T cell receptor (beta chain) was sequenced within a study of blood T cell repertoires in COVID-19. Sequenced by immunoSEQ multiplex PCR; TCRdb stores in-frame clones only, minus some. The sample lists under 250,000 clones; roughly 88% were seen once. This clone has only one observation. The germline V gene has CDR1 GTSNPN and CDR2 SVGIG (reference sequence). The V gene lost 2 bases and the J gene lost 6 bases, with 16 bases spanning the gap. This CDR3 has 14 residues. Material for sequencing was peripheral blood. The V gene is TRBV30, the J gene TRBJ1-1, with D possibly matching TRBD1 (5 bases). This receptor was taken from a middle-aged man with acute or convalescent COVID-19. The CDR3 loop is CAWSRGEGYAEAFF. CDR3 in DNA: TGTGCCTGGAGTCGGGGGGAGGGGTACGCTGAAGCTTTCTTT.